This TCR beta chain was identified during a study of immune evolution from preneoplasia to lung adenocarcinoma. Findings and caveats of the study: Normal lung had the highest top T cell clone frequencies.

Of note for this clone: Its antigen is undetermined.

The germline V and J ends were trimmed by 8 bases and 3 bases, with 14 bases remaining between them. In germline, CDR1 is MRHNA, CDR2 SNTAGT. The CDR3 extends over 13 amino acids. TCRdb's table, derived via immunoSEQ multiplex PCR, lists solely in-frame clones and lacks some. Of around 21,000 clones in the sample, roughly 80% were seen once. The V and J genes are TRBV6-4 and TRBJ2-7; TRBD2 might be the D (6 bases). The sample was FFPE invasive lung adenocarcinoma tissue. The sequence came from a person aged 55 to 69 with lung adenocarcinoma. The CDR3 region has the DNA TGTGCCAGCTTGCGACTAGGGAGCTACGAGCAGTACTTC. Protein sequence: CASLRLGSYEQYF.